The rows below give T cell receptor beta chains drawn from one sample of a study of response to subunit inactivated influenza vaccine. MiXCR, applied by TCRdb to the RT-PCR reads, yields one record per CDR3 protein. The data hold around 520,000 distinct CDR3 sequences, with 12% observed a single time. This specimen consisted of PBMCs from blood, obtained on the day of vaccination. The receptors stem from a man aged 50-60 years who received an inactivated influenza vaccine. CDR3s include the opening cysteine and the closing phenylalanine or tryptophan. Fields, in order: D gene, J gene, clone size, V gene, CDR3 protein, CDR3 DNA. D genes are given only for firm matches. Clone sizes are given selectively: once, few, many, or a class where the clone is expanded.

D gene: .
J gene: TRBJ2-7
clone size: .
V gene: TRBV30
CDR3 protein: CAWSLGTGLYEQYF
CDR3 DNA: TGTGCCTGGAGTTTAGGGACTGGACTCTACGAGCAGTACTTC

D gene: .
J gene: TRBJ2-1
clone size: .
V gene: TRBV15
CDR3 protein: CATSREESRPTSYNEQFF
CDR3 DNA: TGTGCCACCAGCAGAGAGGAGAGCAGGCCGACTTCCTACAATGAGCAGTTCTTC

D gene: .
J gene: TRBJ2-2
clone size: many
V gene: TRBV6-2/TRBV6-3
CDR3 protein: CASSRLTVLGELFF
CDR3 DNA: TGTGCCAGCAGCCGCCTGACAGTACTCGGGGAGCTGTTTTTT

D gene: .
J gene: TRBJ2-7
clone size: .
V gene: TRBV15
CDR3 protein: CATSRDPTYQYF
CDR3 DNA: TGTGCCACCAGCAGAGATCCTACTTACCAGTACTTC

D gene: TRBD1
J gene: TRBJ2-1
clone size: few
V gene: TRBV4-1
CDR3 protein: CASSQPGTGTYNEQFF
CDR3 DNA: TGCGCCAGCAGCCAACCCGGGACAGGTACATACAATGAGCAGTTCTTC

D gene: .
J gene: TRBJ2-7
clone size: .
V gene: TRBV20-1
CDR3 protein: CSARGPGEQYF
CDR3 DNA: TGCAGTGCTAGAGGTCCCGGCGAGCAGTACTTC

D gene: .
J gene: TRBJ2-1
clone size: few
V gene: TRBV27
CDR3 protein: CASSWTASYNEQFF
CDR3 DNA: TGTGCCAGCAGTTGGACAGCGTCCTACAATGAGCAGTTCTTC

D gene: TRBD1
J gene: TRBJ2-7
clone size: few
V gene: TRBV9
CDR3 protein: CASSADRGSYEQYF
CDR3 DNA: TGTGCCAGCAGCGCGGACAGGGGATCCTACGAGCAGTACTTC

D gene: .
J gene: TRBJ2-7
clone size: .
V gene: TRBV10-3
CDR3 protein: CAISNRGASYEQYF
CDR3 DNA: TGTGCCATCAGCAATAGGGGGGCCTCCTACGAGCAGTACTTC

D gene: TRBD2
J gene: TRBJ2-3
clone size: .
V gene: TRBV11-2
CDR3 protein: CASSLVGLAGGLTDTQYF
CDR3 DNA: TGTGCCAGCAGCTTAGTTGGACTAGCGGGGGGGCTCACAGATACGCAGTATTTT

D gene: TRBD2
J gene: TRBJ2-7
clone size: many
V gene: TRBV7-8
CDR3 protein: CASSSQRVAGGNSYEQYF
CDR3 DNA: TGTGCCAGCAGCTCCCAAAGAGTCGCGGGGGGAAACTCCTACGAGCAGTACTTC

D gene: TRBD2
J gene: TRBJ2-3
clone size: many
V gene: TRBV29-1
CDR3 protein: CSVAAGDITDTQYF
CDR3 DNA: TGCAGCGTCGCAGCGGGAGATATCACAGATACGCAGTATTTT

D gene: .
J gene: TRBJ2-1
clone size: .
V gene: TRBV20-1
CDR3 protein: CSASSAGRINEQFF
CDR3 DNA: TGCAGTGCTAGTTCCGCGGGTCGAATCAATGAGCAGTTCTTC

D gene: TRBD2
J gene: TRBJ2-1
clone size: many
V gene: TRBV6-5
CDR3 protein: CASSYRTSTQFDEQFF
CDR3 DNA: TGTGCCAGCAGTTACCGGACTAGCACCCAGTTCGATGAGCAGTTCTTC

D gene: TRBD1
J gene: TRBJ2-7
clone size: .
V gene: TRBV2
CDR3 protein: CASSVGQGLDEQYF
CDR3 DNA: TGTGCCAGCAGTGTGGGACAGGGGCTAGACGAGCAGTACTTC

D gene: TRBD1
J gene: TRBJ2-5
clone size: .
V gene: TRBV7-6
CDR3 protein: CASSPAGTGYNQYF
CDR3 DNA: TGTGCCAGCAGTCCAGCCGGGACAGGATATAACCAGTACTTC

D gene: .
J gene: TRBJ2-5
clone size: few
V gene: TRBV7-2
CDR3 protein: CASSFHRDIQETQYF
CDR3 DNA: TGTGCCAGCAGCTTCCACCGGGACATACAAGAGACCCAGTACTTC

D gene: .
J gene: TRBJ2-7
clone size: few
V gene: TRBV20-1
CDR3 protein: CSARDIRPSSYEQYF
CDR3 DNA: TGCAGTGCTAGAGATATACGGCCGAGCTCCTACGAGCAGTACTTC

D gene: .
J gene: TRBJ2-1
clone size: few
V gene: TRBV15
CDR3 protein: CATSREGNGNNEQFF
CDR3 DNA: TGTGCCACCAGCAGAGAAGGGAACGGGAACAATGAGCAGTTCTTC